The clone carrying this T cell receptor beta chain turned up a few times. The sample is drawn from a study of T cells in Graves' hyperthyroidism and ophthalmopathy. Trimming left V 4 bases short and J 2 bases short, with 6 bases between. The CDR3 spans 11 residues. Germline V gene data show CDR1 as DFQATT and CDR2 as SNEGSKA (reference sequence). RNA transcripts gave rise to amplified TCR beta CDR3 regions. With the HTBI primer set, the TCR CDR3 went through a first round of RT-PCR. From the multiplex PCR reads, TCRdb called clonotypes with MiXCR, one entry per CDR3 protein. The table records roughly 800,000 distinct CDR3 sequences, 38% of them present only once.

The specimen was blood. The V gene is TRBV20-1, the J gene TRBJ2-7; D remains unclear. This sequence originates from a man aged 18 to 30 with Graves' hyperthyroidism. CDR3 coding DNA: TGCAGTGCTAAATACCCCTACGAGCAGTACTTC. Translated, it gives CSAKYPYEQYF.